This T cell receptor beta chain emerged from a study of blood T cell repertoires in COVID-19. Study in general: Spain, Italy and the United States supplied samples that represented acute and convalescent COVID-19. Nucleic acid was either cDNA or gDNA, and it came from T cells, B-cell-depleted T cells, or PBMCs.

The CDR3 is 15 amino acids. Germline V gene lookup returns CDR1 SEHNR and CDR2 FQNEAQ (reference sequence). The V end lost 4 bases, the J end lost 0 bases, and 7 bases lay between the germline ends. Original methodology: Using reference gene primer amplification, nucleated cell counts were estimated. Data came from immunoSEQ multiplex PCR; TCRdb stores just in-frame clones and leaves some out. V and J calls and clone size are given by that table; D and trimming were obtained from the DNA. The profile shows 200,000 to 300,000 clones, about 83% of them singletons. Sequenced: peripheral blood. The source is a human donor in a cohort sampled during active COVID-19. J is TRBJ2-6 and V is TRBV7-9; D ambiguous. The CDR3 DNA sequence: TGTGCCAGCAGCTCCGTCGGCTCTGGGGCCAACGTCCTGACTTTC. It is translated as CASSSVGSGANVLTF.